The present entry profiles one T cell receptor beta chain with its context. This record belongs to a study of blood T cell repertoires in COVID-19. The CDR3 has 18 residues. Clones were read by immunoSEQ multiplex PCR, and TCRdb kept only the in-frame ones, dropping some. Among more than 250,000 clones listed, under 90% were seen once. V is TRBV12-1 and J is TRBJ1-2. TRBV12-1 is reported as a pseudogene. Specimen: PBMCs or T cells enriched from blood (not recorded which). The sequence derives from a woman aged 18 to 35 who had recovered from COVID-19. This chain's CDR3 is CASKRGPGRTARGYGYTF. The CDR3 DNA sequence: TGTGCCAGCAAACGCGGCCCCGGTCGGACGGCCCGGGGCTATGGCTACACCTTC.